This passage covers 18 T cell receptor beta chains from one sample sequenced in a study of cytomegalovirus exposure and HLA in healthy donors. Primers included in the PCR were 60 Vbeta and 13 Jbeta primers. Here immunoSEQ multiplex PCR was the method, and the copy in TCRdb shows in-frame clones only, minus some. The repertoire consists of about 170,000 clones, with approximately 67% occurring once and the leading ten covering 2.5% to 3%. The sequenced material came from PBMCs. All receptors derive from a man aged 35-49 years in good health and CMV-seronegative.

V is TRBV11-2 and J is TRBJ2-3; a possible D gene is TRBD2 (6 bases). This CDR3 is 13 amino acids long. With 5 bases removed from V and 6 bases from J, the gap between germline ends came to 12 bases. Germline CDR1 reads SGHAT; CDR2 reads FQNNGV. CDR3 sequence: CASSPIAADTQYF. As DNA, the CDR3 is TGTGCCAGCAGCCCCATAGCGGCGGATACGCAGTATTTT.

The chain recombines TRBV5-1 with TRBJ1-3; unclear D gene. Germline V gene lookup returns CDR1 SGHRS and CDR2 YFSETQ. The CDR3 is 12 residues long. Trimming took off 6 bases at V and 0 bases at J, with 4 bases between the two ends. For the CDR3, the DNA is TGCGCCAGCAAGAGCTCTGGAAACACCATATATTTT. Translating gives CASKSSGNTIYF. The full variable domain, with the rest looked up from reference TRBV5-1 and TRBJ1-3, is KAGVTQTPRYLIKTRGQQVTLSCSPISGHRSVSWYQQTPGQGLQFLFEYFSETQRNKGNFPGRFSGRQFSNSRSEMNVSTLELGDSALYLCASKSSGNTIYFGEGSWLTVV.

V gene TRBV5-1 combines with J gene TRBJ2-3, with D maybe TRBD1 (6 bases). Germline loops: CDR1 SGHRS, CDR2 YFSETQ. Trimming pared 4 bases from V and 2 bases from J, leaving 17 bases between. This CDR3 contains 16 residues. The CDR3 loop reads CASSGGQGRFTDTQYF. DNA of the CDR3: TGCGCCAGCAGCGGGGGACAAGGACGCTTCACAGATACGCAGTATTTT.

The sample holds one count of this clone. V and J are TRBV1 and TRBJ2-1; the table's TRBD2 call for D was not verified on the DNA. TRBV1 counts as a pseudogene. This CDR3 is built from 21 residues. The CDR3 sequence: CTSSYRGNFGTSPSSYNEQFF. The CDR3 region has the DNA TGCACCAGCAGCTATCGCGGGAATTTCGGGACTAGCCCGAGCTCCTACAATGAGCAGTTCTTC.

J is TRBJ1-4 and V is TRBV13; a possible D gene is TRBD1 (5 bases). Trimming took off 4 bases at V and 4 bases at J, with 13 bases between the two ends. Germline V gives CDR1 PRHDT, CDR2 FYEKMQ (reference sequence). The CDR3 is made up of 15 amino acids. The CDR3 sequence: CASSSARDYNEKLFF. The DNA for the CDR3 is TGTGCCAGCAGCTCAGCCCGGGACTATAATGAAAAACTGTTTTTT.

J is TRBJ2-3 and V is TRBV4-2, with TRBD2 matching over 10 bases. The length of the CDR3 is 19 residues. Losses at the gene ends were 1 base for V and 3 bases for J; bases not matched to a gene: 13. The germline V gene has CDR1 LGHNA and CDR2 YNFKEQ. CDR3 bases: TGTGCCAGCAGCCAAGTGAGAGCTAGCGGGGGCCGGGGGACAGATACGCAGTATTTT. It codes for CASSQVRASGGRGTDTQYF.

The chain recombines TRBV18 with TRBJ2-7, with D perhaps TRBD1 (6 bases). Trimming shortened V by 2 bases and J by 0 bases, and 8 bases separated the two germline ends. CDR3 length: 14 amino acids. CDR1 and CDR2 (germline): KGHSH, LQKENI. The CDR3 is CASSPVQGSYEQYF. CDR3 sequence (DNA): TGTGCCAGCTCACCAGTACAGGGCTCCTACGAGCAGTACTTC.

The chain uses TRBV5-1 and TRBJ2-1; TRBD1 matches at 8 bases. After removal of 1 base from V and 5 bases from J, the junction contained 5 bases not matched to a gene. Germline V CDR1 and CDR2: SGHRS, YFSETQ. This CDR3 has 15 amino acids. CDR3 residues: CASSLMTGVNNEQFF. The CDR3 nucleotides are TGCGCCAGCAGCTTGATGACAGGGGTCAACAATGAGCAGTTCTTC.

This chain joins TRBV7-2 and TRBJ1-3; D remains ambiguous. Germline CDR1 is SGHTA and CDR2 is FQGNSA. The V end was cut by 3 bases, the J end by 4 bases, with 4 bases between. The CDR3 is 12 amino acids. CDR3 sequence: CASSFLGNTIYF. The CDR3 coding sequence is TGTGCCAGCAGCTTCCTAGGAAACACCATATATTTT. The full variable domain, completed using reference TRBV7-2 and TRBJ1-3, is GAGVSQSPSNKVTEKGKDVELRCDPISGHTALYWYRQSLGQGLEFLIYFQGNSAPDKSGLPSDRFSAERTGGSVSTLTIQRTQQEDSAVYLCASSFLGNTIYFGEGSWLTVV.

Notes on this clone: One junction end does not reproduce the germline sequence, and a read error may be involved. Other nucleotide sequences in the sample specify the same CDR3. The V and J genes are TRBV5-4 and TRBJ1-2, with D possibly TRBD1 on 6 matching bases. Germline assignment: CDR1 SGHNT and CDR2 YYREEE (reference sequence). CDR3 size: 14 residues. CDR3 in amino acids: CASSRPGGSGGYTF. The CDR3 DNA sequence: TGTGCCAGCAGCAGACCGGGTGGTTCGGGGGGCTACACCTTT.

About this clone: Its ends do not fully match the called genes, so a read error is possible. The chain is built from TRBV7-9 and TRBJ1-4; the D gene is possibly TRBD1 (5 bases). In germline, CDR1 is SEHNR, CDR2 FQNEAQ (reference sequence). The CDR3 is 14 residues long. DNA for the CDR3: TGTTCCAGCAGCTCCAGGGAACCTAATGAAAAACTGTTTTTT. Translated, it gives CSSSSREPNEKLFF.

J is TRBJ2-1 and V is TRBV9; perhaps TRBD2 as D (6 bases). V was clipped by 0 bases and J by 4 bases, with 17 bases between them. Germline V CDR1 and CDR2: SGDLS, YYNGEE. The CDR3 runs 17 residues. The CDR3 nucleotides read TGTGCCAGCAGCGTAGGCGGGGAGCGGCCGAAATACAATGAGCAGTTCTTC. This sequence encodes CASSVGGERPKYNEQFF.

This chain uses TRBV11-3 with TRBJ2-2; D might be TRBD2 (5 bases). This CDR3 is built from 16 residues. The V gene lost 5 bases and the J gene lost 0 bases, with 13 bases spanning the gap. Germline V gene data show CDR1 as SGHNT and CDR2 as YENEEA. CDR3 nucleotide sequence: TGTGCCAGCAGCGACGCCGGGGTTGCGAACACCGGGGAGCTGTTTTTT. Protein: CASSDAGVANTGELFF.

V is TRBV29-1 and J is TRBJ2-3, with D tentatively TRBD2 (6 bases). The germline V gene has CDR1 SQVTM and CDR2 ANQGSEA. The CDR3 extends over 14 amino acids. Trimming shortened V by 4 bases and J by 1 base, and 12 bases separated the two germline ends. The CDR3 nucleotides read TGCAGCGTTGGTCGTGGCGGGGGCACAGATACGCAGTATTTT. Protein: CSVGRGGGTDTQYF.

The gene calls are TRBV11-1 and TRBJ2-7; D gene ambiguous. The CDR3 loop spans 13 amino acids. The V end lost 5 bases, the J end lost 3 bases, and 11 bases lay between the germline ends. Germline V lookup: CDR1 SGHAT, CDR2 FQDESV (reference sequence). The CDR3 DNA is TGTGCCAGCAGCCCCAACAGAGACTACGAGCAGTACTTC. It yields the protein CASSPNRDYEQYF. Full variable domain (missing parts from reference TRBV11-1 and TRBJ2-7): EAEVAQSPRYKITEKSQAVAFWCDPISGHATLYWYRQILGQGPELLVQFQDESVVDDSQLPKDRFSAERLKGVDSTLKIQPAELGDSAMYLCASSPNRDYEQYFGPGTRLTVT.

This clone was picked up a small number of times. V is TRBV2 and J is TRBJ2-1; no definite D call. The CDR3 runs to 10 residues. The germline V and J ends were trimmed by 2 bases and 13 bases, with 6 bases remaining between them. The germline V gene has CDR1 SNHLY and CDR2 FYNNEI. The CDR3 loop is CASSESGQFF. CDR3 bases: TGTGCCAGCAGTGAATCTGGCCAGTTCTTC.

The J gene is TRBJ2-1, the V gene TRBV4-2, with D possibly TRBD1 on 6 matching bases. The CDR3 is 17 residues long. Deletions cut 1 base from V and 5 bases from J, with 18 bases between. Per the germline V gene, CDR1 is LGHNA and CDR2 is YNFKEQ. The CDR3 protein is CASSQGGSGTKNNEQFF. The CDR3 DNA reads TGTGCCAGCAGCCAAGGGGGTTCGGGGACAAAGAACAATGAGCAGTTCTTC.

This sequence joins TRBV29-1 and TRBJ2-2, with 13 bases matching TRBD2. CDR1 SQVTM and CDR2 ANQGSEA come from the germline V gene. This CDR3 is built from 15 residues. J lost 6 bases, V lost 6 bases, and 7 bases had no gene match. The CDR3 reads CSVDTGLAGPGELFF. CDR3 bases: TGCAGCGTCGATACGGGACTAGCGGGACCCGGGGAGCTGTTTTTT.